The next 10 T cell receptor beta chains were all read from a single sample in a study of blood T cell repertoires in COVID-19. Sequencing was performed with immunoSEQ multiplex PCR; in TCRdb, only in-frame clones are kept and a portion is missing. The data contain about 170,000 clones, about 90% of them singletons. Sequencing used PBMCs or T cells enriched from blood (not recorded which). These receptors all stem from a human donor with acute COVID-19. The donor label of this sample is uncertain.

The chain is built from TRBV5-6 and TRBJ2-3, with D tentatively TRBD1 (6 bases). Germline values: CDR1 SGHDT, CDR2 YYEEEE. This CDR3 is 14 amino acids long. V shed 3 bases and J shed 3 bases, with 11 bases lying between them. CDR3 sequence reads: CASSYGQITDTQYF. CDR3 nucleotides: TGTGCCAGCAGCTACGGACAGATAACAGATACGCAGTATTTT.

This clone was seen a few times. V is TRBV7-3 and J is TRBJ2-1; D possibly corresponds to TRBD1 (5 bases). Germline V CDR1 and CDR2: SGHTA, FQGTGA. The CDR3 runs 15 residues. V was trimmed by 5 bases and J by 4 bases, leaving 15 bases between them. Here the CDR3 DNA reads TGTGCCAGCAGCATCGACAGATCCAGATACAATGAGCAGTTCTTC. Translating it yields CASSIDRSRYNEQFF.

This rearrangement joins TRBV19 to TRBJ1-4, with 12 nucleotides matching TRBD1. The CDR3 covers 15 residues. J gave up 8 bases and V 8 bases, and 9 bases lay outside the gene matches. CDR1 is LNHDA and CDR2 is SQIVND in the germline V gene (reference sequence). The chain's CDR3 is CASGPRDRGQEKLFF. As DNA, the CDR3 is TGTGCCAGTGGGCCCCGGGACAGGGGGCAAGAAAAACTGTTTTTT.

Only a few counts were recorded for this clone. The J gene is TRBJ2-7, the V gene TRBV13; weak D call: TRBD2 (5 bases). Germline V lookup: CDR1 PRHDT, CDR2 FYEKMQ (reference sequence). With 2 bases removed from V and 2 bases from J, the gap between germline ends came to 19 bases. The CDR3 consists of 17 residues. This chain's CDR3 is CASSLIPLRGITYEQYF. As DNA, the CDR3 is TGTGCCAGCAGCTTAATCCCCCTTAGAGGGATCACCTACGAGCAGTACTTC.

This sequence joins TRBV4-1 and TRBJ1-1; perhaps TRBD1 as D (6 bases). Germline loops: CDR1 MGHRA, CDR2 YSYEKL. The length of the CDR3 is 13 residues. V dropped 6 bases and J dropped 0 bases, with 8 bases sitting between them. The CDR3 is CASRRGMNTEAFF. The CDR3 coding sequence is TGCGCCAGCAGAAGGGGGATGAACACTGAAGCTTTCTTT.

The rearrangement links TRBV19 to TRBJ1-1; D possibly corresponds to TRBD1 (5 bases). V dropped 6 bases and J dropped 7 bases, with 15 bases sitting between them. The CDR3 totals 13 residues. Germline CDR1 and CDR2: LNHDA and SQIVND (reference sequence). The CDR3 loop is CASRPGTQLEAFF. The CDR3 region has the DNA TGTGCCAGTAGACCCGGGACTCAACTTGAAGCTTTCTTT.

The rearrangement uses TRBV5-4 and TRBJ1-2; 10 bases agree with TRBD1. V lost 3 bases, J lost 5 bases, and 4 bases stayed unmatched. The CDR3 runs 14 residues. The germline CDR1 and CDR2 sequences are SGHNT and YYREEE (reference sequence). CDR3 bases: TGTGCCAGCAGCTCCGGGGGACAGGGGTATGGCTACACCTTC. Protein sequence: CASSSGGQGYGYTF.

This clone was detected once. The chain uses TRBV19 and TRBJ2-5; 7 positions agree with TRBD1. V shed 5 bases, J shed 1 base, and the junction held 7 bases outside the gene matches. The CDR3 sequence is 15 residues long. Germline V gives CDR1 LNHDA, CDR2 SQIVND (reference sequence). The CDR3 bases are TGTGCCAGTAGTCCACAGACAGGGCGCCAAGAGACCCAGTACTTC. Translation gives CASSPQTGRQETQYF.

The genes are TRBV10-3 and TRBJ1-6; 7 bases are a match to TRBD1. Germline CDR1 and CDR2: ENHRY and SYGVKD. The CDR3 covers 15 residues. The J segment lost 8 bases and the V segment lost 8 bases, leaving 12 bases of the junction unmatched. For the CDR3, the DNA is TGTGCCATCGCTAGCAGGACAGGCTCGGATTCACCCCTCCACTTT. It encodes CAIASRTGSDSPLHF.

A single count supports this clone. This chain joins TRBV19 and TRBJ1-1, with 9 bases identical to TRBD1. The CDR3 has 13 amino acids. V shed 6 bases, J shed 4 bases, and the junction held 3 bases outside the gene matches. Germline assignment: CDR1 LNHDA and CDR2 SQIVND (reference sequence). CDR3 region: CASRGQGSTEAFF. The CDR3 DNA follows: TGTGCCAGTAGGGGACAGGGTTCCACTGAAGCTTTCTTT.